Listed below are T cell receptor beta chains from one sample, sequenced in a study of blood T cell repertoires in COVID-19. Clones were sequenced by immunoSEQ multiplex PCR, and TCRdb holds only the in-frame ones, with some missing. The repertoire holds about 88,000 clones, with roughly 85% as singletons. Sequencing was carried out using peripheral blood. The receptors were sampled from a human donor in a cohort sampled during active COVID-19. Each CDR3 is given with its conserved first and last residue. D genes are given only for firm matches. A row's size may be missing; if present it is once, few, many or a size class.

TRBV5-1	TRBJ1-2	once	TRBD1	CASSLIPTGGGGGYTF	TGCGCCAGCAGCTTGATTCCGACAGGGGGAGGCGGCGGCTACACCTTC
TRBV7-2	TRBJ2-1	-	-	CASSLGGSSSYNEQFF	TGTGCCAGCAGCTTAGGCGGCTCGAGCTCCTACAATGAGCAGTTCTTC
TRBV28	TRBJ2-5	-	TRBD1	CASSTGTGGFETQYF	TGTGCCAGCTCGACAGGGACAGGGGGCTTCGAGACCCAGTACTTC
TRBV5-1	TRBJ2-1	-	TRBD2	CASSLEGDLAGGYNEQFF	TGCGCCAGCAGCTTGGAGGGAGACCTAGCGGGAGGGTACAATGAGCAGTTCTTC
TRBV10-3	TRBJ2-7	once	TRBD2	CAISARDGGEQYF	TGTGCCATCAGTGCTAGGGACGGGGGGGAGCAGTACTTC
TRBV28	TRBJ2-7	few	-	CASSLTHRDYEQYF	TGTGCCAGCAGTTTAACTCACAGGGACTACGAGCAGTACTTC
TRBV19	TRBJ2-7	-	-	CASSLGPGSYEQYF	TGTGCCAGTAGTCTTGGGCCAGGAAGCTACGAGCAGTACTTC
TRBV7-2	TRBJ2-1	-	-	CASSYIANLYNEQFF	TGTGCCAGCAGCTACATAGCAAACCTGTACAATGAGCAGTTCTTC
TRBV5-1	TRBJ2-1	-	-	CASSPGGAIHEQFF	TGCGCCAGCAGCCCGGGGGGCGCAATCCATGAGCAGTTCTTC
TRBV10-1	TRBJ2-1	-	TRBD1	CASSRDRGYNEQFF	TGCGCCAGCAGCAGGGACAGGGGCTACAATGAGCAGTTCTTC
TRBV5-1	TRBJ1-2	-	TRBD1	CASSFGTADHGYTF	TGCGCCAGCAGCTTCGGGACAGCAGATCATGGCTACACCTTC
TRBV18	TRBJ2-7	-	TRBD1	CASSPGTGPYEQYF	TGTGCCAGCTCACCAGGGACAGGACCCTACGAGCAGTACTTC
TRBV7-2	TRBJ2-1	once	TRBD2	CASSWWTSRNNEQFF	TGTGCCAGCAGCTGGTGGACTAGTAGGAACAATGAGCAGTTCTTC
TRBV28	TRBJ1-5	-	-	CASSSGNDQPQHF	TGTGCCAGCAGTTCCGGGAATGATCAGCCCCAGCATTTT
TRBV4-2	TRBJ2-1	-	TRBD2	CASSRVLAGGTNEQFF	TGTGCCAGCAGCCGAGTACTAGCGGGAGGAACAAATGAGCAGTTCTTC
TRBV3-1/TRBV3-2	TRBJ2-5	once	-	CASSPYPTGQETQYF	TGTGCCAGCAGCCCATACCCCACAGGGCAAGAGACCCAGTACTTC
TRBV14	TRBJ2-2	-	-	CASSQRGYGELFF	TGTGCCAGCAGCCAACGGGGGTACGGGGAGCTGTTTTTT
TRBV3-1/TRBV3-2	TRBJ2-5	-	TRBD2	CASSLGLAGGETQYF	TGTGCCAGCAGCCTAGGACTAGCGGGGGGGGAGACCCAGTACTTC
TRBV11-3	TRBJ2-1	-	TRBD2	CASSLEGSGSYPYNEQFF	TGTGCCAGCAGCTTAGAAGGTAGCGGGAGCTACCCCTACAATGAGCAGTTCTTC
TRBV7-6	TRBJ2-7	few	-	CASSLDSGFSGEQYF	TGTGCCAGCAGCTTAGATTCTGGGTTTTCGGGCGAGCAGTACTTC
TRBV3-1/TRBV3-2	TRBJ2-7	-	-	CASSQGLTGYYEQYF	TGTGCCAGCAGCCAAGGCCTGACTGGATACTACGAGCAGTACTTC
TRBV6-1	TRBJ2-6	-	TRBD1	CASSEQGAVSGANVLTF	TGTGCCAGCAGTGAACAGGGGGCGGTCTCCGGGGCCAACGTCCTGACTTTC
TRBV5-1	TRBJ2-1	-	TRBD2	CASSPGLAGGRNEQFF	TGCGCCAGCAGCCCGGGACTAGCGGGAGGGCGAAATGAGCAGTTCTTC
TRBV19	TRBJ1-5	-	TRBD1	CASSTRTGNQPQHF	TGTGCCAGTAGTACTCGGACAGGGAATCAGCCCCAGCATTTT
TRBV10-3	TRBJ2-7	-	TRBD2	CAISESGTSSYEQYF	TGTGCCATCAGTGAGTCTGGGACTAGCTCCTACGAGCAGTACTTC
TRBV27	TRBJ2-1	few	TRBD1	CASRLNRGDEQFF	TGTGCCAGCAGACTAAACAGGGGCGATGAGCAGTTCTTC
TRBV5-6	TRBJ1-1	once	-	CASSPYRTANTEAFF	TGTGCCAGCAGCCCCTACCGGACAGCGAACACTGAAGCTTTCTTT
TRBV12-3/TRBV12-4	TRBJ2-7	-	-	CASSADYYYEQYF	TGTGCCAGCAGTGCGGACTATTACTACGAGCAGTACTTC
TRBV7-2	TRBJ2-7	-	TRBD1	CASSLAGTGLYEQYF	TGTGCCAGCAGCTTGGCCGGGACAGGGTTGTACGAGCAGTACTTC
TRBV29-1	TRBJ2-2	-	-	CSVEVQGPGELFF	TGCAGCGTTGAAGTACAGGGTCCCGGGGAGCTGTTTTTT
TRBV7-8	TRBJ2-7	-	-	CASSLRRTSSYEQYF	TGTGCCAGCAGCTTAAGGAGGACCAGTTCCTACGAGCAGTACTTC
TRBV19	TRBJ1-1	-	TRBD1	CASSIGTYRGPNTEAFF	TGTGCCAGTAGTATCGGAACATACAGGGGGCCGAACACTGAAGCTTTCTTT
TRBV30	TRBJ2-7	-	-	CAWEKGQAYEQYF	TGTGCCTGGGAAAAAGGACAAGCCTACGAGCAGTACTTC
TRBV3-1/TRBV3-2	TRBJ1-1	-	TRBD1	CASSQGTGGMWTEAFF	TGTGCCAGCAGCCAAGGGACAGGGGGCATGTGGACTGAAGCTTTCTTT
TRBV27	TRBJ2-7	-	-	CASSQGMRYEQYF	TGTGCCAGCAGCCAGGGAATGAGGTACGAGCAGTACTTC